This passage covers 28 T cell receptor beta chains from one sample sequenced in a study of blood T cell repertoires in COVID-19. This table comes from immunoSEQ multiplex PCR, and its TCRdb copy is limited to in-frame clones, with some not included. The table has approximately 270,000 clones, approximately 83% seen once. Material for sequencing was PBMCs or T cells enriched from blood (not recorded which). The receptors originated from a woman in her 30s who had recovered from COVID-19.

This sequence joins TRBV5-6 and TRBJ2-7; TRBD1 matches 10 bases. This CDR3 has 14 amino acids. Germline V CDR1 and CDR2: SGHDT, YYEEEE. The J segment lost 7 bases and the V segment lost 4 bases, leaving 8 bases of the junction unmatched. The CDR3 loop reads CASSRGQGIGEQYF. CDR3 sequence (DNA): TGTGCCAGCAGCCGGGGACAGGGGATAGGGGAGCAGTACTTC.

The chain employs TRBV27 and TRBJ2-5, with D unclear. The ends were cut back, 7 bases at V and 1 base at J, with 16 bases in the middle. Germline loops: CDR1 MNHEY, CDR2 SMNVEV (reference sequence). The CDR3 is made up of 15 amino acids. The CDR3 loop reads CASKETQLLQETQYF. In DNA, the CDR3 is TGTGCCAGCAAGGAGACGCAACTCCTCCAAGAGACCCAGTACTTC.

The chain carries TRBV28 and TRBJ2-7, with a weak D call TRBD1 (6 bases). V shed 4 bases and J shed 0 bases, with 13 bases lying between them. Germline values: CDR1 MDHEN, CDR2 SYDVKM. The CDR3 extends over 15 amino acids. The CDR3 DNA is TGTGCCAGCAGTTCCCGGGACATCCTCTCCTACGAGCAGTACTTC. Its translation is CASSSRDILSYEQYF. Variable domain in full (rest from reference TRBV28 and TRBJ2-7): DVKVTQSSRYLVKRTGEKVFLECVQDMDHENMFWYRQDPGLGLRLIYFSYDVKMKEKGDIPEGYSVSREKKERFSLILESASTNQTSMYLCASSSRDILSYEQYFGPGTRLTVT.

CDR3 bases: TGCAGTGCTAGATCAGCTGAAGCTTTCTTT. It encodes CSARSAEAFF. The chain recombines TRBV20-1 with TRBJ1-1; unclear D gene. The V end was cut by 2 bases, the J end by 6 bases, with 4 bases between. CDR1 and CDR2 from the germline V gene are DFQATT and SNEGSKA (reference sequence). This CDR3 is 10 amino acids long.

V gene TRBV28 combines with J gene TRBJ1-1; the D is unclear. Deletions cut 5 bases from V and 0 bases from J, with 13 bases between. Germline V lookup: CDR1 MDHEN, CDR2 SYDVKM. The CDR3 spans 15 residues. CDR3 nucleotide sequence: TGTGCCAGCAGTCCACGGGGTGGGGTGAACACTGAAGCTTTCTTT. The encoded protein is CASSPRGGVNTEAFF.

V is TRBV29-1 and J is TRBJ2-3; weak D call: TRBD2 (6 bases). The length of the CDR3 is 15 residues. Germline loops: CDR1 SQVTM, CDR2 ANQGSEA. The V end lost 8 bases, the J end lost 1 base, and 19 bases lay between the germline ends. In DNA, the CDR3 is TGCAGCTTCACCGATGGGGGGTTCGGCACAGATACGCAGTATTTT. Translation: CSFTDGGFGTDTQYF.

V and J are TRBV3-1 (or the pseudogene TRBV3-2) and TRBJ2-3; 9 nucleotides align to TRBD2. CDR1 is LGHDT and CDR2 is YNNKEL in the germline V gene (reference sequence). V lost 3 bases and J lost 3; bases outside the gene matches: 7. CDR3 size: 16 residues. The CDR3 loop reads CASSQWREGWTDTQYF. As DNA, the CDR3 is TGTGCCAGCAGCCAGTGGCGGGAGGGGTGGACAGATACGCAGTATTTT.

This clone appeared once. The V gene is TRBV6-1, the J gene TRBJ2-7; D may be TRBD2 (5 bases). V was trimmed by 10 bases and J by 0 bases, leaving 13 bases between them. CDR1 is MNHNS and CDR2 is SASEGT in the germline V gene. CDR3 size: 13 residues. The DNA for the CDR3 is TGTGCCACCCTGAGCGGTGCCTCCTACGAGCAGTACTTC. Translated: CATLSGASYEQYF.

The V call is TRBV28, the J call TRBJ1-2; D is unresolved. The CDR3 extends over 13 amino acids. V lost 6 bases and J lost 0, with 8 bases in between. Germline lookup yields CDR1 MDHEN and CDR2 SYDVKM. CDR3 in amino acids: CASRVQANYGYTF. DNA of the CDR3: TGTGCCAGCAGAGTTCAGGCTAACTATGGCTACACCTTC.

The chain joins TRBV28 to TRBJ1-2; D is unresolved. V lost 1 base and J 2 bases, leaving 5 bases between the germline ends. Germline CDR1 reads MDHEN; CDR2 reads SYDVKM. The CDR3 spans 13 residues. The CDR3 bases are TGTGCCAGCAGTTTATACAAAAACTATGGCTACACCTTC. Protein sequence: CASSLYKNYGYTF.

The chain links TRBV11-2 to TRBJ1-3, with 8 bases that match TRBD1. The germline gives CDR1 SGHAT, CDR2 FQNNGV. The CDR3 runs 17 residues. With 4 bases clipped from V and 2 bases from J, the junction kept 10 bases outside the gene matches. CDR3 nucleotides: TGTGCCAGCAGCTCCTCAATGACAGGGGTGGCTGGAAACACCATATATTTT. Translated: CASSSSMTGVAGNTIYF. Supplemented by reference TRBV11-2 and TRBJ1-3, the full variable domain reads EAGVAQSPRYKIIEKRQSVAFWCNPISGHATLYWYQQILGQGPKLLIQFQNNGVVDDSQLPKDRFSAERLKGVDSTLKIQPAKLEDSAVYLCASSSSMTGVAGNTIYFGEGSWLTVV.

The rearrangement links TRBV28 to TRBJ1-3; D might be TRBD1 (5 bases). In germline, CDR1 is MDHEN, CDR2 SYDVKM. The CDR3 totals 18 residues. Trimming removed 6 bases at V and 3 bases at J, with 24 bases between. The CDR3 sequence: CASSLSRGGVLGGNTIYF. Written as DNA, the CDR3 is TGTGCCAGCAGCCTCTCCCGGGGGGGGGTATTGGGTGGAAACACCATATATTTT. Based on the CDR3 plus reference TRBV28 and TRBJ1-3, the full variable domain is DVKVTQSSRYLVKRTGEKVFLECVQDMDHENMFWYRQDPGLGLRLIYFSYDVKMKEKGDIPEGYSVSREKKERFSLILESASTNQTSMYLCASSLSRGGVLGGNTIYFGEGSWLTVV.

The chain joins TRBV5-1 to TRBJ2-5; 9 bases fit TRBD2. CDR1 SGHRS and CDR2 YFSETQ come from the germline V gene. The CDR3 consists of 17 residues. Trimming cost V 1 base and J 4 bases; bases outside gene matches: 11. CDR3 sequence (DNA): TGCGCCAGCAGCTTGCTTTTAGCGGGAGTTGGGCGAGAGACCCAGTACTTC. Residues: CASSLLLAGVGRETQYF.

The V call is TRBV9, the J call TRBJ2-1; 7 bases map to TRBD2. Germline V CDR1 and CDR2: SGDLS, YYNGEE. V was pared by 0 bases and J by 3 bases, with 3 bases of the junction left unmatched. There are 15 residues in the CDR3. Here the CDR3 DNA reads TGTGCCAGCAGCGTAGACGGGAGGCACTACAATGAGCAGTTCTTC. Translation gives CASSVDGRHYNEQFF. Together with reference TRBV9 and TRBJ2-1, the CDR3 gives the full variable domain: DSGVTQTPKHLITATGQRVTLRCSPRSGDLSVYWYQQSLDQGLQFLIQYYNGEERAKGNILERFSAQQFPDLHSELNLSSLELGDSALYFCASSVDGRHYNEQFFGPGTRLTVL.

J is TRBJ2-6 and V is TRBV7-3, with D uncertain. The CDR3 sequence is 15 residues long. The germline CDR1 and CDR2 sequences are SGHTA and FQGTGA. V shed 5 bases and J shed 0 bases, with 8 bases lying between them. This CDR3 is CASSPRGSGANVLTF. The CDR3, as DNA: TGTGCCAGCAGCCCGCGTGGCTCTGGGGCCAACGTCCTGACTTTC. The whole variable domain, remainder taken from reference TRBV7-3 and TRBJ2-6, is GAGVSQTPSNKVTEKGKYVELRCDPISGHTALYWYRQSLGQGPEFLIYFQGTGAADDSGLPNDRFFAVRPEGSVSTLKIQRTERGDSAVYLCASSPRGSGANVLTFGAGSRLTVL.

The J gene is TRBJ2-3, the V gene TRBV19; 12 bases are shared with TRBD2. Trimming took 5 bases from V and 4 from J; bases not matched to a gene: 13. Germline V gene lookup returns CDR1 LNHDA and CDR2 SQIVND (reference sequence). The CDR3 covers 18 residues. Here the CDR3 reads CASSSPSGLAGTADTQYF. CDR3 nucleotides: TGTGCCAGTAGTTCCCCCTCCGGACTAGCGGGGACGGCAGATACGCAGTATTTT.

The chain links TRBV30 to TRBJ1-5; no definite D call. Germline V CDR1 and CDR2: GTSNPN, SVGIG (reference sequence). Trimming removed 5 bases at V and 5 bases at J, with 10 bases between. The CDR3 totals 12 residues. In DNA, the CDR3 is TGTGCCTGGGGGTCCAGTGATCAGCCCCAGCATTTT. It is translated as CAWGSSDQPQHF.

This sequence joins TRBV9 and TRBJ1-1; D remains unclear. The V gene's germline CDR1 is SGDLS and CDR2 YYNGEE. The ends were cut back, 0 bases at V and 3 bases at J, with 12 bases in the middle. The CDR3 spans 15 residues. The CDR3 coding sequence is TGTGCCAGCAGCGTAGGTTCGGTGAGGGACACTGAAGCTTTCTTT. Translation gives CASSVGSVRDTEAFF.

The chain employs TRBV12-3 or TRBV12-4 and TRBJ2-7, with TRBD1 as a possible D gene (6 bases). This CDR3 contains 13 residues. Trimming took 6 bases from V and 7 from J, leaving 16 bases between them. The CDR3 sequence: CASSSSRGGEQYF. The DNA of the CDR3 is TGTGCCAGCAGCTCAAGCAGGGGTGGGGAGCAGTACTTC.

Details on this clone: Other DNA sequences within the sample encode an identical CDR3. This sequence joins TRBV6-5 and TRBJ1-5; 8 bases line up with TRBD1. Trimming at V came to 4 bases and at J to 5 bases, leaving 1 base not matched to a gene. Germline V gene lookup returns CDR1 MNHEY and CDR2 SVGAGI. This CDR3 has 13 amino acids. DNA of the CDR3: TGTGCCAGCAGTTTACAGGGGGATCAGCCCCAGCATTTT. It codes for CASSLQGDQPQHF.

The CDR3 protein is CASSLSFKSSYNSPLHF. CDR3 nucleotide sequence: TGTGCCAGCAGTCTTTCCTTCAAGAGCTCCTATAATTCACCCCTCCACTTT. J is TRBJ1-6 and V is TRBV28, with D unresolved. This CDR3 has 17 amino acids. Between the trimmed V and J ends, which lost 5 bases and 0 bases, there was a span of 14 bases. Germline V gene lookup returns CDR1 MDHEN and CDR2 SYDVKM.

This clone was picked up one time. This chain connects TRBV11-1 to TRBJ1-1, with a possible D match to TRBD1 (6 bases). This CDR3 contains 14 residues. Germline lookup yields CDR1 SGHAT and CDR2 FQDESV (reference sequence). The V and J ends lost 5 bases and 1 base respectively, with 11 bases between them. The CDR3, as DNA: TGTGCCAGCAGCCCGCTGACAGGGAACACTGAAGCTTTCTTT. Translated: CASSPLTGNTEAFF.

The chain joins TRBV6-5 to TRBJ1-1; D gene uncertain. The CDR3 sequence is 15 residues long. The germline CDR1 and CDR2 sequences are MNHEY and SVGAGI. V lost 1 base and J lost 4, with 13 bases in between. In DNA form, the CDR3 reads TGTGCCAGCAGTTACTTGGAGGGCCGGGGCACTGAAGCTTTCTTT. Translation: CASSYLEGRGTEAFF.

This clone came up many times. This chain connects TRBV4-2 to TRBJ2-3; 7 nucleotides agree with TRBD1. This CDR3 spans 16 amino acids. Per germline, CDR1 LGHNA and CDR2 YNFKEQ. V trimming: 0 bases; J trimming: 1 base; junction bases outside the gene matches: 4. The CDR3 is CASSQDLGGGTDTQYF. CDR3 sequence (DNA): TGTGCCAGCAGCCAAGATCTAGGGGGCGGCACAGATACGCAGTATTTT.

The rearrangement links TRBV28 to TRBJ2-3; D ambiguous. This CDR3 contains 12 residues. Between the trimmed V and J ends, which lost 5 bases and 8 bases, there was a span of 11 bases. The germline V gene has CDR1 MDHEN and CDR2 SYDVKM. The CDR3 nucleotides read TGTGCCAGCAGTCCAAGACTGGTTACGCAGTATTTT. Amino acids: CASSPRLVTQYF.

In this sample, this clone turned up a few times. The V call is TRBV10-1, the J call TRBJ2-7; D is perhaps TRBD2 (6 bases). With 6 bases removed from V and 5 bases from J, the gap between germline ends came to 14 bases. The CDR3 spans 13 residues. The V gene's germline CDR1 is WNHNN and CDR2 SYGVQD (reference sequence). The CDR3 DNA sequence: TGCGCCAGCAGCCTCGGGAGTCTCGACGAGCAGTACTTC. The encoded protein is CASSLGSLDEQYF.

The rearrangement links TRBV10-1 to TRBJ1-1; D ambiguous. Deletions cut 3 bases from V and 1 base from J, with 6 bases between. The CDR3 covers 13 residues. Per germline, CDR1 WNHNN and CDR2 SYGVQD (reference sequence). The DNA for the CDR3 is TGCGCCAGCAGTGATACGGGGAACACTGAAGCTTTCTTT. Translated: CASSDTGNTEAFF.

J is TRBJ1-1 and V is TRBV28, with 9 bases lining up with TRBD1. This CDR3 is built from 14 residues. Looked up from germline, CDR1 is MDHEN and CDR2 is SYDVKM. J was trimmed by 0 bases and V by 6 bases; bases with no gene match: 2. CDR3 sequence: CASRRQGVNTEAFF. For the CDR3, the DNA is TGTGCCAGCAGAAGACAGGGGGTGAACACTGAAGCTTTCTTT. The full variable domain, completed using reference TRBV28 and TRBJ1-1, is DVKVTQSSRYLVKRTGEKVFLECVQDMDHENMFWYRQDPGLGLRLIYFSYDVKMKEKGDIPEGYSVSREKKERFSLILESASTNQTSMYLCASRRQGVNTEAFFGQGTRLTVV.